A selection of T cell receptor beta chains follows, all from one sample in a study of early T cells in non-severe SARS-CoV-2 infection. Using its own MiXCR run on the 5' RACE reads, TCRdb lists one record per CDR3 protein. The sample lists 85,000 to 100,000 distinct CDR3 sequences, approximately 11% occurring once. The specimen was whole blood, collected at baseline. The receptors were gathered from an adult who was a healthcare worker with PCR-confirmed SARS-CoV-2 infection or an uninfected control (not recorded which). CDR3s include the opening cysteine and the closing phenylalanine or tryptophan. A D gene is named only where the DNA matches it firmly. Clone sizes are given selectively: once, few, many, or a class where the clone is expanded.

>TRBJ2-7|many|TRBD1|TRBV28
TGTGCCAGCAGACGAAGCACAGGGGAGTTTCCCTACGAGCAGTACTTC
CASRRSTGEFPYEQYF
>TRBJ2-1|.|.|TRBV6-5
TGTGCCAGCGCCTCGAGTTATGAGCAGTTCTTC
CASASSYEQFF
>TRBJ2-7|.|TRBD1|TRBV2
TGTGCCAGCAGCTCCCTCACAGGGGACGAGCAGTACTTC
CASSSLTGDEQYF
>TRBJ2-7|.|.|TRBV7-2
TGTGCCAGCAGCTTAAATCGGGTGCAGCAGTACTTC
CASSLNRVQQYF
>TRBJ1-1|many|.|TRBV7-8
TGTGCCAGCAGCTTAGGGAAAGTGAACACTGAAGCTTTCTTT
CASSLGKVNTEAFF
>TRBJ1-1|many|TRBD1|TRBV29-1
TGCAGCGTTGAACCATTCGGACAGGGGGGGTCTGAAGCTTTCTTT
CSVEPFGQGGSEAFF
>TRBJ2-3|few|.|TRBV19
TGTGCCAGTAGTGGTTGGAGCACAGATACGCAGTATTTT
CASSGWSTDTQYF
>TRBJ2-6|few|.|TRBV18
TGTGCCAGCTCACCACCGAGGAGCTCTGGGGCCAACGTCCTGACTTTC
CASSPPRSSGANVLTF
>TRBJ1-2|.|.|TRBV27
TGTGCCAGCAGTCCAACTGGTAATCCCAACTATGGCTACACCTTC
CASSPTGNPNYGYTF
>TRBJ2-7|few|TRBD1|TRBV11-2
TGTGCCAGCAGCTTAGCCAGGACAGGGGATAAGTACTCCTACGAGCAGTACTTC
CASSLARTGDKYSYEQYF
>TRBJ1-1|few|.|TRBV5-1
TGCGCCAGCAGCTTGGATCCGGGGGCAGATGCTGAAGCTTTCTTT
CASSLDPGADAEAFF
>TRBJ2-1|few|.|TRBV9
TGTGCCAGCAGCGTAGAGGACGGGGGCTCCAGGAATGAGCAGTTCTTC
CASSVEDGGSRNEQFF
>TRBJ1-1|many|TRBD1|TRBV6-5
TGTGCCAGCAGTTACTCGTGGGACAGGGAAAGGGAAACTGAAGCTTTCTTT
CASSYSWDRERETEAFF
>TRBJ1-1|.|.|TRBV29-1
TGCAGCGTTCATCGGAACACTGAAGCTTTCTTT
CSVHRNTEAFF
>TRBJ2-5|many|.|TRBV5-6
TGTGCCAGCAGCCTCCAAGAGACCCAGTACTTC
CASSLQETQYF
>TRBJ2-7|.|TRBD1|TRBV25-1
TGTGCCAGCAGTGACCTCGACAGGGGGGCCTACGAGCAGTACTTC
CASSDLDRGAYEQYF
>TRBJ1-1|many|TRBD1|TRBV29-1
TGCAGCGTCACCGGGACAGGGGGTAGCACTGAAGCTTTCTTT
CSVTGTGGSTEAFF
>TRBJ1-5|many|.|TRBV6-6
TGTGCCAGCAGGCAGGGATTCCAGCCCCAGCATTTT
CASRQGFQPQHF
>TRBJ2-4|few|TRBD1|TRBV7-2
TGTGCCAGCAGCATCAGCCTCACAGGGGGCGAGTACTTC
CASSISLTGGEYF
>TRBJ1-3|.|.|TRBV7-9
TGTGCCAGCAGCTTAATCCTTGGCGGAAACACCATATATTTT
CASSLILGGNTIYF
>TRBJ1-2|many|.|TRBV5-6
TGTGCCAGCAGCCTACAGACGGTGAACTATGGCTACACCTTC
CASSLQTVNYGYTF
>TRBJ2-5|few|TRBD2|TRBV29-1
TGCAGCGTTGAAGGCAGGACTAGCGGGGGTGAAGAGACCCAGTACTTC
CSVEGRTSGGEETQYF
>TRBJ2-3|few|.|TRBV4-1
TGCGCCAGCAGCCAAGGTCTGTCCTACACAGATACGCAGTATTTT
CASSQGLSYTDTQYF
>TRBJ2-7|few|.|TRBV11-1
TGTGCCAGCAGTCGAAGACGGCCCCCCTACGAGCAGTACTTC
CASSRRRPPYEQYF
>TRBJ1-2|.|.|TRBV6-2/TRBV6-3
TGTGCCATCACGACGACAAGCTATAATGGCTACACCTTC
CAITTTSYNGYTF
>TRBJ2-7|.|.|TRBV5-1
TGCGCCAGCAGCTTGGTTCTGAGCTCCTACGAGCAGTACTTC
CASSLVLSSYEQYF
>TRBJ1-2|.|.|TRBV20-1
TGCAGTGCTAGAGCTCCACGGGGGCGAGGCTATGGCTACACCTTC
CSARAPRGRGYGYTF
>TRBJ2-7|.|.|TRBV20-1
TGCAGTGCTAAGCCATACCAGGGTAGGCCCCCCGAGCAGTACTTC
CSAKPYQGRPPEQYF
>TRBJ2-7|.|.|TRBV12-3/TRBV12-4
TGTGCCAGCAGTAACACTTACGAGCAGTACTTC
CASSNTYEQYF
>TRBJ2-7|.|TRBD2|TRBV12-3/TRBV12-4
TGTGCCAGCAGTTCGGGGGGGAGAAAGTCCTACGAGCAGTACTTC
CASSSGGRKSYEQYF
>TRBJ2-4|.|TRBD1|TRBV6-2/TRBV6-3
TGTGCCAGCAGTTACGCCGGGACAGGGAAGGACATTCAGTACTTC
CASSYAGTGKDIQYF
>TRBJ1-1|.|TRBD1|TRBV18
TGTGCCACCTATAAGAGGGACAGCCCTGAAGCTTTCTTT
CATYKRDSPEAFF